These T cell receptor beta chains were read from a single sample in a study of T cells after posttransplantation cyclophosphamide. Method: immunoSEQ multiplex PCR; TCRdb's copy keeps in-frame clones and lacks some. The data contain 45,000 to 60,000 clones, roughly nine tenths of them seen just once; the ten biggest clones take up 3% to 3.5%. Material: PBMCs. The source of these receptors is a woman in her forties or fifties in good health and a related stem cell transplant donor. Both conserved end residues are part of each CDR3. D genes are given only for firm matches. Size tells how often a clone was seen (once, few, many) or the class of an expanded clone, and some rows leave it out.

>TRBJ2-5|TRBD2|-|TRBV11-1
TGTGCCAGCGGGGCTAGCGGGGGCAAGGAGACCCAGTACTTC
CASGASGGKETQYF
>TRBJ2-7|TRBD2|once|TRBV9
TGTGCCAGCAGCCCCGCTATCTACTCCGGGACTAGCGCGGTGCAGTACTTC
CASSPAIYSGTSAVQYF
>TRBJ2-1|TRBD1|-|TRBV2
TGTGCCAGCAGGTTGGACCCAGGGGGCGATGAGCAGTTCTTC
CASRLDPGGDEQFF
>TRBJ2-7|-|once|TRBV19
TGTGCCAGTAGTATAGGTTCAGGAGGCTACGAGCAGTACTTC
CASSIGSGGYEQYF
>TRBJ1-1|-|-|TRBV11-2
TGTGCCAGCAGCTACGGGTTGAACACTGAAGCTTTCTTT
CASSYGLNTEAFF
>TRBJ2-3|-|few|TRBV5-6
TGTGCCAGCAGCTTAGGGAATGGACAGAGCACAGATACGCAGTATTTT
CASSLGNGQSTDTQYF
>TRBJ1-2|TRBD1|-|TRBV19
TGTGCCAGTAGTCGACAGGGGGTGTATGGCTACACCTTC
CASSRQGVYGYTF
>TRBJ2-7|-|-|TRBV28
TGTGCCAGCAGTCAGCGTCCCACCTACGAGCAGTACTTC
CASSQRPTYEQYF
>TRBJ1-6|TRBD1|-|TRBV11-2
TGTGCCAGCAGCGATAATCCGGAACAGGGGGCTCGTTCACCCCTCCACTTT
CASSDNPEQGARSPLHF
>TRBJ1-4|-|few|TRBV28
TGTGCCAGCAGATGGGGCCGTAATGAAAAACTGTTTTTT
CASRWGRNEKLFF
>TRBJ2-1|-|-|TRBV7-2
TGTGCCAGCAGCTTCGAGACGGATGGCCCCAGCGGATTCTTC
CASSFETDGPSGFF
>TRBJ1-5|-|-|TRBV6-1
TGTGCCAGCAGTGGGGATGGAGGTCAGCCCCAGCATTTT
CASSGDGGQPQHF
>TRBJ2-1|TRBD2|-|TRBV6-6
TGTGCCAGCAGTTCCCTACTAGCGGGGGCTTACAATGAGCAGTTCTTC
CASSSLLAGAYNEQFF
>TRBJ2-3|TRBD2|-|TRBV4-2
TGTGCCAGCAGCCAACTTAGCGGGGGAAGCGACACAGATACGCAGTATTTT
CASSQLSGGSDTDTQYF
>TRBJ2-7|-|-|TRBV28
TGTGCCAGCAGTTTCCTAGCGAGTGCTAAGGAGCAGTACTTC
CASSFLASAKEQYF
>TRBJ2-2|TRBD1|once|TRBV18
TGTGCCAGCTCATCAGGAACACCGGGACAGACTGGGACCGGGGAGCTGTTTTTT
CASSSGTPGQTGTGELFF
>TRBJ2-7|TRBD1|-|TRBV28
TGTGCCAGCAGCCCCGGACAGGGGGACGAGCAGTACTTC
CASSPGQGDEQYF
>TRBJ2-1|TRBD2|-|TRBV29-1
TGCAGCGTTGAAGCTCCGTGGACTAGCTACAATGAGCAGTTCTTC
CSVEAPWTSYNEQFF
>TRBJ1-4|TRBD1|-|TRBV5-6
TGTGCCAGCAGCGTGCAGGGACAGGGACGAGAAAAACTGTTTTTT
CASSVQGQGREKLFF
>TRBJ2-7|TRBD1|-|TRBV28
TGTGCCAGCAGTCCATCTAGACAGGGGGCGGAGCAGTACTTC
CASSPSRQGAEQYF
>TRBJ1-2|TRBD1|-|TRBV5-1
TGCGCCAGCAGGTGGGACAGCCCAGAAAGGTACACCTTC
CASRWDSPERYTF
>TRBJ1-1|-|-|TRBV27
TGTGCCAGCAGCCTCGGAACCAGGCAGGTCGGTAACACTGAAGCTTTCTTT
CASSLGTRQVGNTEAFF
>TRBJ1-1|-|-|TRBV11-2
TGTGCCAGCAGCTTAGGGGATTATCTTAGCGGAGCTTTCTTT
CASSLGDYLSGAFF
>TRBJ1-5|-|-|TRBV9
TGTGCCAGCAGCGTAGATCTCAGCATCGGGCAGCCCCAGCATTTT
CASSVDLSIGQPQHF
>TRBJ2-7|-|-|TRBV7-2
TGTGCCAGCAGCTTAGCTGTGGCAGGTGGAAACGAGCAGTACTTC
CASSLAVAGGNEQYF
>TRBJ1-2|TRBD1|-|TRBV6-5
TGTGCCAGCAGACGGACAGGGAACTATGGCTACACCTTC
CASRRTGNYGYTF
>TRBJ2-7|-|-|TRBV11-2
TGTGCCAGCAGCCACAGTAGAGACGAGCAGTACTTC
CASSHSRDEQYF
>TRBJ1-5|-|-|TRBV27
TGTGCCAGCAGTTTATATCAGGGTCGGGATCAGCCCCAGCATTTT
CASSLYQGRDQPQHF
>TRBJ1-2|-|-|TRBV2
TGTGCCAGCAGGACAGCGCTTGCGGGCTACACCTTC
CASRTALAGYTF
>TRBJ2-3|-|-|TRBV7-6
TGTGCCAGCAGCTTAGACTCTTTATCAGATACGCAGTATTTT
CASSLDSLSDTQYF
>TRBJ2-7|TRBD1|-|TRBV5-5
TGTGCCAGCAGCTTGGCGATCTCCGGGACAGGGGGGGTTGGCGAGCAGTACTTC
CASSLAISGTGGVGEQYF
>TRBJ2-2|-|few|TRBV5-1
TGCGCCAGCAGCTTGGATAGCACCGGGGAGCTGTTTTTT
CASSLDSTGELFF
>TRBJ2-2|-|-|TRBV11-3
TGTGCCAGCAGCGCCCGGACTGGCACCGGGGAGCTGTTTTTT
CASSARTGTGELFF
>TRBJ2-5|-|-|TRBV7-8
TGTGCCAGCTCCGACCCGACTACAGGGAAGGAGACCCAGTACTTC
CASSDPTTGKETQYF
>TRBJ1-6|TRBD1|-|TRBV28
TGTGCCAGCCAGACAGGGACTTCACCCCTCCACTTT
CASQTGTSPLHF
>TRBJ2-2|-|-|TRBV5-1
TGCGCCAGCAGCTTGGCTTTGGGCGTTAGCACCGGGGAGCTGTTTTTT
CASSLALGVSTGELFF
>TRBJ2-7|-|-|TRBV9
TGTGCCAGCAGCGGACAGAGCTCCTACGAGCAGTACTTC
CASSGQSSYEQYF
>TRBJ1-1|-|-|TRBV5-6
TGTGCCAGCAGCTTGTCTCAGACTGAAGCTTTCTTT
CASSLSQTEAFF
>TRBJ1-3|TRBD1|-|TRBV7-9
TGTGCCAGCAGCGCCTCCGGGACAGGGGTGGGATACACCATATATTTT
CASSASGTGVGYTIYF
>TRBJ2-1|TRBD2|-|TRBV4-2
TGTGCCAGCAGCCAAGCTAGCGGGGGGGCCGAGGATGAGCAGTTCTTC
CASSQASGGAEDEQFF
>TRBJ2-3|TRBD1|once|TRBV18
TGTGCCAGCTCAAAGGGGGCAGGTTTCGATGATACGCAGTATTTT
CASSKGAGFDDTQYF
>TRBJ1-2|-|-|TRBV19
TGTGCCAGTAGTGCGTCCAGGGGCGGCTACACCTTC
CASSASRGGYTF
>TRBJ1-2|-|-|TRBV7-3
TGTGCCAGCAGTAGCCCAGGGTTAGGTGGCTACACCTTC
CASSSPGLGGYTF
>TRBJ2-5|-|-|TRBV5-1
TGCGCCAGCAGACCTACCGGGACACGACAAGAGACCCAGTACTTC
CASRPTGTRQETQYF
>TRBJ2-1|-|-|TRBV6-5
TGTGCCAGCAGCGGGACTTACATACCCCATGAGCAGTTCTTC
CASSGTYIPHEQFF
>TRBJ2-2|-|-|TRBV12-5
TGTGCTAGTGGTCCCCGTGCGAACACCGGGGAGCTGTTTTTT
CASGPRANTGELFF
>TRBJ1-2|-|-|TRBV7-6
TGTGCCAGCAGCCCACAGACAGATTCTAACTATGGCTACACCTTC
CASSPQTDSNYGYTF
>TRBJ1-1|-|-|TRBV15
TGTGCCACCAGCAGAGATGTTCAGGAGAACACTGAAGCTTTCTTT
CATSRDVQENTEAFF
>TRBJ2-5|-|-|TRBV9
TGTGCCAGCAGCGGACATATTGGCCAAGAGACCCAGTACTTC
CASSGHIGQETQYF
>TRBJ2-7|-|-|TRBV4-2
TGTGCCAGCAGCCAAGATCGTTCCTACGAGCAGTACTTC
CASSQDRSYEQYF
>TRBJ1-2|TRBD1|-|TRBV7-2
TGTGCCAGCAGACCTCCCCAGGGGGCCAAGGGCTACACCTTC
CASRPPQGAKGYTF